A single sample is the source of the 9 T cell receptor beta chains below, sequenced in a study of siplizumab effects on memory and regulatory T cells. The protocol was immunoSEQ multiplex PCR, while the TCRdb copy is restricted to in-frame clones and leaves out a portion. The table shows around 83,000 clones, with around 89% occurring only once. The specimen was CD4+ T cells sorted from blood. The receptor set was obtained from a human donor in good health.

The chain has TRBV14 and TRBJ1-6; D uncertain. V was shortened by 1 base and J by 7 bases, with 11 bases between the two germline ends. Looked up from germline, CDR1 is SGHDN and CDR2 is FVKESK. This CDR3 comprises 15 residues. The CDR3 DNA sequence: TGTGCCAGCAGCCAAGTCGCTCAGAGCAATTCACCCCTCCACTTT. Amino acids: CASSQVAQSNSPLHF.

The chain employs TRBV27 and TRBJ1-5; TRBD1 agrees at 7 bases. The CDR3 is 16 amino acids. Germline assignment: CDR1 MNHEY and CDR2 SMNVEV (reference sequence). V was pared by 5 bases and J by 1 base, with 8 bases of the junction left unmatched. The CDR3 region is CASSLLGGRSNQPQHF. The CDR3 DNA reads as TGTGCCAGCAGTCTCCTAGGGGGCAGGAGCAATCAGCCCCAGCATTTT.

The J gene is TRBJ1-1, the V gene TRBV4-2, with no clear D. The germline gives CDR1 LGHNA, CDR2 YNFKEQ. This CDR3 spans 16 amino acids. V was shortened by 0 bases and J by 0 bases, with 11 bases between the two germline ends. The CDR3 reads CASSQDPAVMNTEAFF. The CDR3 DNA sequence: TGTGCCAGCAGCCAAGATCCGGCTGTCATGAACACTGAAGCTTTCTTT.

The V and J genes are TRBV10-3 and TRBJ2-1; 10 nucleotides match TRBD2. CDR1 and CDR2 (germline): ENHRY, SYGVKD. The CDR3 loop spans 14 amino acids. J gave up 7 bases and V 5 bases, and 5 bases lay outside the gene matches. The CDR3 region is CAISPGGLANEQFF. CDR3 nucleotide sequence: TGTGCCATCAGTCCGGGGGGACTAGCGAATGAGCAGTTCTTC.

This clone occurred once. The chain has TRBV29-1 and TRBJ2-7; D could derive from TRBD1 or TRBD2 (5 bases each). V lost 4 bases to trimming and J lost 6 bases, with 16 bases between them. This CDR3 has 13 residues. The germline V gene has CDR1 SQVTM and CDR2 ANQGSEA. The CDR3 protein is CSVGDLYPPEQYF. DNA of the CDR3: TGCAGCGTTGGGGACCTCTACCCCCCCGAGCAGTACTTC.

This sequence joins TRBV7-3 and TRBJ1-1, with 8 bases matching TRBD1. The CDR3 contains 14 residues. V was pared by 5 bases and J by 4 bases, with 6 bases of the junction left unmatched. CDR1 is SGHTA and CDR2 is FQGTGA in the germline V gene. The CDR3, as DNA: TGTGCCAGCAGCCCCAGGGGGCTGAGCACTGAAGCTTTCTTT. It translates to CASSPRGLSTEAFF. The variable domain in full, completed from reference TRBV7-3 and TRBJ1-1, reads GAGVSQTPSNKVTEKGKYVELRCDPISGHTALYWYRQSLGQGPEFLIYFQGTGAADDSGLPNDRFFAVRPEGSVSTLKIQRTERGDSAVYLCASSPRGLSTEAFFGQGTRLTVV.

A single count supports this clone. The chain recombines TRBV30 with TRBJ2-7; 9 nucleotides line up with TRBD1. The length of the CDR3 is 15 residues. Germline trimming cut 5 bases from V and 3 bases from J; bases unmatched to any gene: 11. Germline CDR1 GTSNPN, CDR2 SVGIG (reference sequence). DNA for the CDR3: TGTGCCTGGCAAGAGGTGGGACAGGGCATCTACGAGCAGTACTTC. It is translated as CAWQEVGQGIYEQYF.

The V gene is TRBV6-1, the J gene TRBJ1-1, with D tentatively TRBD1 (5 bases). V gave up 6 bases and J gave up 1 base, with 9 bases separating them. The CDR3 runs 13 residues. CDR1 MNHNS and CDR2 SASEGT come from the germline V gene. The CDR3 reads CASSLGQNTEAFF. DNA of the CDR3: TGTGCCAGCAGCCTCGGACAGAACACTGAAGCTTTCTTT.

This clone was observed a handful of times. The gene calls are TRBV6-1 and TRBJ1-5; D gene uncertain. This CDR3 has 14 residues. Between the trimmed V and J ends, which lost 1 base and 8 bases, there was a span of 12 bases. Germline CDR1 and CDR2: MNHNS and SASEGT. The chain's CDR3 is CASSEGGRQEPQHF. DNA for the CDR3: TGTGCCAGCAGTGAAGGAGGCCGGCAAGAGCCCCAGCATTTT.